This TCR beta chain is drawn from a study of T-cell reconstitution after alpha-beta-depleted transplantation in children listed by TCRdb under 2016. About the full investigation: The study quantitatively tracked T-cell immune reconstitution after TCRalphabeta/CD19-depleted allogeneic hematopoietic cell transplantation in children using TCR repertoire profiling.

CDR1 MNHEY and CDR2 SMNVEV were looked up in the germline V gene (reference sequence). The junction shows trimming of 3 bases on V and 4 bases on J, plus 4 bases between the germline ends. The CDR3 runs 13 amino acids, cysteine and phenylalanine included. Only the CDR3 part of the read is kept: 39 bases, read in frame from the first base. This clonotype was counted ten times or more. Its antigen is not yet known. Per-base qualities were not stored, and no clone one base away is much larger. Library construction relied on PCR. Sequencing used an Illumina HiSeq 2500. Molecular barcoding was employed in the preparation of TCR libraries, with unique molecular identifiers being used to normalize TCRbeta repertoire quantification. TCRdb handled the public reads itself, with Q25 trimming in fastp and clone calling in MiXCR, and kept productive beta chains. Rows merge per CDR3 protein into single entries with the most common DNA and genes. A total of around 600,000 distinct CDR3 sequences appear in this sample, over 9.5% of them only once. In total, the top ten clones hold around 4% of the sample.

The chain is assembled from TRBV27 and TRBJ1-6, with the D gene call left open. The specimen comprised PBMCs from the stem cell graft donor, sampled from the stem cell graft. The clonotype comes from a human donor who donated a stem cell graft to a child with acute myeloid leukemia. The CDR3 protein sequence reads: CASSFGYNSPLHF. Read as DNA, the sequence is TGTGCCAGCAGTTTTGGGTATAATTCACCCCTCCACTTT.